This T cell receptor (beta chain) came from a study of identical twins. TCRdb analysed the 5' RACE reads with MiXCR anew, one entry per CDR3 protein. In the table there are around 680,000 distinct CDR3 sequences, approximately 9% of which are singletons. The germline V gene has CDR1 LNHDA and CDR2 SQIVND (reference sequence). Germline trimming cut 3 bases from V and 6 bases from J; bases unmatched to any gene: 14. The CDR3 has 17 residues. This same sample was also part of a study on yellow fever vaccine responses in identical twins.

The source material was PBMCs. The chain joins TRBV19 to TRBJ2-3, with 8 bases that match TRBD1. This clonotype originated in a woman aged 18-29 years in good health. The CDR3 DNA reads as TGTGCCAGTAGTATTCGACAGGGGACACCCCTTGGGGATACGCAGTATTTT. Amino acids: CASSIRQGTPLGDTQYF.